Below are 5 T cell receptor beta chains sequenced from a single sample in a study of PD-1 blockade in classical Hodgkin lymphoma. Using immunoSEQ multiplex PCR, the repertoire was profiled, and TCRdb retains in-frame clones only, with some absent. The top ten hold 17% of the sample, which has about 30,000 clones, over 75% seen once. The sample's time point: cycle 4 day 1 (C4D1), after five to seven weeks of nivolumab. Each patient relapsed following autologous stem cell transplantation, and prior brentuximab vedotin exposure differed. Sequences were derived from peripheral blood mononuclear cells (PBMCs), sampled before the fourth cycle of nivolumab. Source of these receptors: a human donor with classical Hodgkin lymphoma.

The J gene is TRBJ2-3, the V gene TRBV10-3; D not resolved. This CDR3 region has 15 residues. Between the trimmed V and J ends, which lost 4 bases and 0 bases, there was a span of 11 bases. Germline V lookup: CDR1 ENHRY, CDR2 SYGVKD. In DNA form, the CDR3 reads TGTGCCATCAGTGTTGGTCTGACGAGCACAGATACGCAGTATTTT. This codes for CAISVGLTSTDTQYF.

This clone appeared once. This chain uses TRBV29-1 with TRBJ2-1, with 10 nucleotides matching TRBD2. Germline values: CDR1 SQVTM, CDR2 ANQGSEA. The J segment lost 12 bases and the V segment lost 6 bases, leaving 8 bases of the junction unmatched. This CDR3 has 12 amino acids. The CDR3 loop reads CSVDTSGKPQFF. The CDR3 nucleotides are TGCAGCGTGGATACTAGCGGGAAACCGCAGTTCTTC.

This clone appeared once. This chain uses TRBV7-8 with TRBJ2-1, with D perhaps matching TRBD1 (5 bases). Trimming left V 5 bases short and J 9 bases short, with 8 bases between. The CDR3 spans 11 residues. The germline V gene has CDR1 SGHVS and CDR2 FQNEAQ. The CDR3 reads CASSTQGEQFF. In DNA, the CDR3 is TGTGCCAGCAGCACGCAGGGTGAGCAGTTCTTC.

The chain carries TRBV4-1 and TRBJ2-3; 7 bases map to TRBD1. The germline CDR1 and CDR2 sequences are MGHRA and YSYEKL. The trim removed 0 bases at V and 0 bases at J, leaving 6 bases unmatched. The CDR3 runs 17 residues. The CDR3 DNA follows: TGCGCCAGCAGCCAAGATTTCGCGACAGGGAGCACAGATACGCAGTATTTT. It encodes CASSQDFATGSTDTQYF.

CDR3 protein: CASSRQGIGGYTF. The CDR3 nucleotides read TGTGCCAGCAGTCGACAGGGTATTGGCGGCTACACCTTC. This chain joins TRBV27 and TRBJ1-2; 7 bases fit TRBD1. This CDR3 is 13 amino acids long. Germline V CDR1 and CDR2: MNHEY, SMNVEV (reference sequence). Trimming at V came to 5 bases and at J to 8 bases, leaving 8 bases not matched to a gene.